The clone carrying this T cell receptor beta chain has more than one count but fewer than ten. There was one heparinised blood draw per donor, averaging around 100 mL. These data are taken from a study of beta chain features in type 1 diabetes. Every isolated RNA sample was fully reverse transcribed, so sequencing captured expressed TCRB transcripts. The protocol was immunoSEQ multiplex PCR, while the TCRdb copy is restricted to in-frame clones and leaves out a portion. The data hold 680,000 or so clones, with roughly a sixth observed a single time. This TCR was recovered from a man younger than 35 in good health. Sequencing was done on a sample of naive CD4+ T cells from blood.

The CDR3 region is CASSRDDHYGYTF. The DNA of the CDR3 is TGCGCCAGCAGCCGCGACGATCACTATGGCTACACCTTC. This sequence joins TRBV5-1 and TRBJ1-2; no firm D call. Germline V gene sequence: CDR1 SGHRS, CDR2 YFSETQ. This CDR3 has 13 residues. Trimming removed 4 bases at V and 3 bases at J, with 10 bases between.